The TCR beta chain under discussion was sequenced for a study of T cell repertoires in cytomegalovirus infection. The study's findings and limits: Ex vivo responses were dominated by HLA-C-restricted CMV-specific TCR beta clonotypes.

This CDR3 contains 18 residues. The germline CDR1 and CDR2 sequences are ENHRY and SYGVKD. This clonotype appeared once. The antigen is unknown. Sequence at one end of the junction differs from germline and may be a read error. TCRdb redid the calling of the reads with MiXCR, one entry per CDR3 protein. The table shows about 600,000 distinct CDR3 sequences, with 20% to 25% occurring only once. The gene calls are TRBV10-3 and TRBJ1-5; TRBD1 is a possible D gene (6 bases). Sequenced: CD8+ T cells from PBMCs. This TCR was recovered from a human donor in good health (CMV status not recorded). Some clones in this sample may be carry-over from other donors' samples. For the CDR3, the DNA is TGTGCCATCAGTGATGGGGGACATAACGGAAGGGGGAATCAGTCCCAGCATTTT. Translation: CAISDGGHNGRGNQSQHF.